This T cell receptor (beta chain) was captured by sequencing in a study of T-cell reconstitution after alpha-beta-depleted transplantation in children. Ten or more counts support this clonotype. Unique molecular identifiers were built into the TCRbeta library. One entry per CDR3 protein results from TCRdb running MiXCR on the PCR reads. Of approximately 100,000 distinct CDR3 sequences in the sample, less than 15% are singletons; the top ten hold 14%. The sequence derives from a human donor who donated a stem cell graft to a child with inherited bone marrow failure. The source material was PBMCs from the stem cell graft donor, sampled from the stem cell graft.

This CDR3 is CASSYSYLEQYF. The CDR3 DNA reads TGTGCCAGCAGTTACTCGTACCTCGAGCAGTACTTC. The V call is TRBV6-6, the J call TRBJ2-7; D ambiguous. The CDR3 totals 12 residues. Trimming left V 0 bases short and J 6 bases short, with 6 bases between. Per germline, CDR1 MNHNY and CDR2 SVGAGI (reference sequence).